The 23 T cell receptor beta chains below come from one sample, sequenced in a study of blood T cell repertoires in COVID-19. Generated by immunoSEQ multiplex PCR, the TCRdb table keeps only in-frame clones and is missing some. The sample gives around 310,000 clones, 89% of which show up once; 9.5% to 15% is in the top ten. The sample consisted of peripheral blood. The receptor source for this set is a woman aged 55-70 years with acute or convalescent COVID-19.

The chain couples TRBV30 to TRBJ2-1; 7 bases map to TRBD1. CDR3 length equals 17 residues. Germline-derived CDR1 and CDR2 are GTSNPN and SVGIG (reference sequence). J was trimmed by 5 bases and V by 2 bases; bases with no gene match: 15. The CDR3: CAWSLIRNRGIHNEQFF. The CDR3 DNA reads TGTGCCTGGAGTTTAATCCGGAACAGGGGCATACACAATGAGCAGTTCTTC.

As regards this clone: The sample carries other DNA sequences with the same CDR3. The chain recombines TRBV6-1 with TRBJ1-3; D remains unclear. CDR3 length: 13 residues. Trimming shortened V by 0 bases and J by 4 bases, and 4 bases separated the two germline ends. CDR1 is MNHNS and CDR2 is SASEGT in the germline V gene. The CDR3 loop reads CASSEARGNTIYF. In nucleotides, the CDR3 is TGTGCCAGCAGTGAAGCGAGAGGAAACACCATATATTTT.

The DNA of the CDR3 is TGTGCCAGCAGCCGCGAACTAGCGGGAGCCAGTGAGCAGTTCTTC. It encodes CASSRELAGASEQFF. The chain is built from TRBV4-2 and TRBJ2-1; the match to TRBD2 covers 11 bases. The CDR3 runs to 15 residues. Germline V gene lookup returns CDR1 LGHNA and CDR2 YNFKEQ. V was clipped by 4 bases and J by 9 bases; unmatched bases: 8.

The CDR3, as DNA: TGTGCCAGCTCACCATTACAGGGGTGGAATGAGCAGTTCTTC. Residues: CASSPLQGWNEQFF. The chain is built from TRBV18 and TRBJ2-1; TRBD1 matches 7 bases. This CDR3 comprises 14 residues. The V gene end was trimmed by 2 bases and the J gene end by 7 bases; junction bases not matched to a gene: 5. Per germline, CDR1 KGHSH and CDR2 LQKENI.

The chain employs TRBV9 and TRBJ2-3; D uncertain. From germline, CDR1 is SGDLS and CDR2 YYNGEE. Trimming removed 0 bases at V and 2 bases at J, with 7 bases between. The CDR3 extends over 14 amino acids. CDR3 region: CASSVGALTDTQYF. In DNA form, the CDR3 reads TGTGCCAGCAGCGTAGGGGCTCTCACAGATACGCAGTATTTT.

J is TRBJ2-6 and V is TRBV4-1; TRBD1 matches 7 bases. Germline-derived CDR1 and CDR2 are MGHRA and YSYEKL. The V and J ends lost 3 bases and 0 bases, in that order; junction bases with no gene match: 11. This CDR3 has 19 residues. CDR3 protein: CASSQIRDSASSGANVLTF. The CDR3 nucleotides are TGCGCCAGCAGCCAGATCCGGGACAGCGCTTCCTCTGGGGCCAACGTCCTGACTTTC.

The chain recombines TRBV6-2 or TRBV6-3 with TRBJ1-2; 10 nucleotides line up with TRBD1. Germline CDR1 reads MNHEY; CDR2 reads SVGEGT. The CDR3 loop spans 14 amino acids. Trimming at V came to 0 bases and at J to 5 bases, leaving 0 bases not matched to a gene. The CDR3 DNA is TGTGCCAGCAGTTACTCGGGACAGGGGTATGGCTACACCTTC. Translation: CASSYSGQGYGYTF.

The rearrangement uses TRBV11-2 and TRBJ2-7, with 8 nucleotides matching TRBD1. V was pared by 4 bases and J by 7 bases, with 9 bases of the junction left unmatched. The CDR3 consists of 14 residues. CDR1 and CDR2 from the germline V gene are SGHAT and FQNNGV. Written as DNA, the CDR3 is TGTGCCAGCAGCTCGGGGCAGGGGGCGTGGGAGCAGTACTTC. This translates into CASSSGQGAWEQYF.

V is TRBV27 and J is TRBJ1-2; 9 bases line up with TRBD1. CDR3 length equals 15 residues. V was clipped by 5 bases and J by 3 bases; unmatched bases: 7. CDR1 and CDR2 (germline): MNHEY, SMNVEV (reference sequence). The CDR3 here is CASSQGQGRHYGYTF. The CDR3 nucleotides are TGTGCCAGCAGTCAGGGACAGGGACGGCACTATGGCTACACCTTC.

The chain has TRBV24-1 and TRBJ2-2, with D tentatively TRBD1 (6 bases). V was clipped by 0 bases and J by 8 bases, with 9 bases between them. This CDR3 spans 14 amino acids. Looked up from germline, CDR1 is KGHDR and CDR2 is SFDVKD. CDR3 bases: TGTGCCACCAGTGATTTGCCAGGGGTTGGGGAGCTGTTTTTT. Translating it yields CATSDLPGVGELFF.

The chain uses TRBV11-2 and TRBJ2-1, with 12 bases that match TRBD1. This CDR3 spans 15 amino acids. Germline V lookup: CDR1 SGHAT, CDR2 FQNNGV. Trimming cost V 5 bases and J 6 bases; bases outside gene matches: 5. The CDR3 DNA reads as TGTGCCAGCAGCGAGGGACAGGGGGCGGGCAATGAGCAGTTCTTC. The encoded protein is CASSEGQGAGNEQFF.

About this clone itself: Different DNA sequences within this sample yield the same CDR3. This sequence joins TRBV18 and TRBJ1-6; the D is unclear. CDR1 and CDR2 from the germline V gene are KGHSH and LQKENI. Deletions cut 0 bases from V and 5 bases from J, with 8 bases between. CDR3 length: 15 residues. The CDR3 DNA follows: TGTGCCAGCTCACCACCCTTCGGGGATAATTCACCCCTCCACTTT. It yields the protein CASSPPFGDNSPLHF.

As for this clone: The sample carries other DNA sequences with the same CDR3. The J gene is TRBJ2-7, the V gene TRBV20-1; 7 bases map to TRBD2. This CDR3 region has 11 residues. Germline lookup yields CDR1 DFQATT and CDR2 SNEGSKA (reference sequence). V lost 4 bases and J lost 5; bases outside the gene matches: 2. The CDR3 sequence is CSATSGHEQYF. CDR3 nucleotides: TGCAGTGCTACTAGCGGCCACGAGCAGTACTTC.

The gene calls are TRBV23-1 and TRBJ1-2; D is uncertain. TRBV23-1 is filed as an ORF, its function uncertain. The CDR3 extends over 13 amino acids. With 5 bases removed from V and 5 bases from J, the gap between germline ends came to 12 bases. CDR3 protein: CASSRRASYGYTF. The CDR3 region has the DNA TGCGCCAGCAGTAGGAGGGCTTCTTATGGCTACACCTTC.

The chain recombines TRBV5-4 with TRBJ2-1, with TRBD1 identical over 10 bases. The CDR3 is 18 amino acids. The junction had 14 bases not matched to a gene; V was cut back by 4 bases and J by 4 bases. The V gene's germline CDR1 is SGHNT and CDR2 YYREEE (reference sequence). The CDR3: CASSLGQGGLGAYNEQFF. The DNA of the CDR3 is TGTGCCAGCAGCCTAGGACAGGGGGGACTTGGGGCATACAATGAGCAGTTCTTC. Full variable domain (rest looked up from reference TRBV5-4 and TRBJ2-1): ETGVTQSPTHLIKTRGQQVTLRCSSQSGHNTVSWYQQALGQGPQFIFQYYREEENGRGNFPPRFSGLQFPNYSSELNVNALELDDSALYLCASSLGQGGLGAYNEQFFGPGTRLTVL.

Written as DNA, the CDR3 is TGTGCCAGCAGCCTCACCGGGGACCCCAGGGGAAAGACCCAGTACTTC. Protein sequence: CASSLTGDPRGKTQYF. This chain joins TRBV14 and TRBJ2-5, with D tentatively TRBD1 (6 bases). Germline assignment: CDR1 SGHDN and CDR2 FVKESK. Trimming stripped 4 bases from V and 6 bases from J, with 21 bases between. This CDR3 spans 16 amino acids.

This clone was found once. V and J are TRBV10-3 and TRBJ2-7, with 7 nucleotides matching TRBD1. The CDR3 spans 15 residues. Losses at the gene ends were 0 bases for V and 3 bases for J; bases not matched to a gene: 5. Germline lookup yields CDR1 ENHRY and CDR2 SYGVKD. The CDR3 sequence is CAISESTGYSYEQYF. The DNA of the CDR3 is TGTGCCATCAGTGAGTCGACAGGGTATAGCTACGAGCAGTACTTC.

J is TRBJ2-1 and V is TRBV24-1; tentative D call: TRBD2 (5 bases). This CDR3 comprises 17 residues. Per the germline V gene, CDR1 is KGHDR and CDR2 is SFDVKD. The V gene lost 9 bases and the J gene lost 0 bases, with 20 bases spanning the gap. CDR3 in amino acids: CATCAGQAPSSYNEQFF. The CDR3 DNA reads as TGTGCCACCTGCGCGGGTCAGGCCCCGAGCTCCTACAATGAGCAGTTCTTC.

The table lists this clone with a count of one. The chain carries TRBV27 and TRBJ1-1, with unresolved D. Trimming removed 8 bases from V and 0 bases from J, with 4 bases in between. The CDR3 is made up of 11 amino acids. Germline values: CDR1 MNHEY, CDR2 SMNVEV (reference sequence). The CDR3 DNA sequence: TGTGCCAGCTTCGTGAACACTGAAGCTTTCTTT. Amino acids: CASFVNTEAFF.

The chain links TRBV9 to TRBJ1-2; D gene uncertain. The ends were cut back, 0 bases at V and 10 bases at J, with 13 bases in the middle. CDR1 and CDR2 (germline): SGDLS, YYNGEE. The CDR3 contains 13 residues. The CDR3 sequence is CASSVGEASHYTF. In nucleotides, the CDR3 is TGTGCCAGCAGCGTAGGGGAGGCCTCCCACTACACCTTC.

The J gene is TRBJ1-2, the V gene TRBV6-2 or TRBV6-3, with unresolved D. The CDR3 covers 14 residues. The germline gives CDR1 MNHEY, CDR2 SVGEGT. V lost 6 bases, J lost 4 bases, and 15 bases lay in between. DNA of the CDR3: TGTGCCAGCAGCCTAGAGGCCGGGAGCTATGGCTACACCTTC. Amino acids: CASSLEAGSYGYTF.

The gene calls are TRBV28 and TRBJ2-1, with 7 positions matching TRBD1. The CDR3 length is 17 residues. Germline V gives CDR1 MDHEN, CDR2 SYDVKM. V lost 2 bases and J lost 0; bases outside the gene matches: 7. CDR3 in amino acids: CASSLQGGPSSYNEQFF. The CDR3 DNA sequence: TGTGCCAGCAGTTTACAAGGGGGCCCGAGCTCCTACAATGAGCAGTTCTTC.

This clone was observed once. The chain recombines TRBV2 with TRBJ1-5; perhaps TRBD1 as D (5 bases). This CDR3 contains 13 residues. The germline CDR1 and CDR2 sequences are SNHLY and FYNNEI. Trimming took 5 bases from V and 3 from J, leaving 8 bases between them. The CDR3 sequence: CASSRDFNQPQHF. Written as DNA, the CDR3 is TGTGCCAGCAGTAGGGACTTCAATCAGCCCCAGCATTTT.